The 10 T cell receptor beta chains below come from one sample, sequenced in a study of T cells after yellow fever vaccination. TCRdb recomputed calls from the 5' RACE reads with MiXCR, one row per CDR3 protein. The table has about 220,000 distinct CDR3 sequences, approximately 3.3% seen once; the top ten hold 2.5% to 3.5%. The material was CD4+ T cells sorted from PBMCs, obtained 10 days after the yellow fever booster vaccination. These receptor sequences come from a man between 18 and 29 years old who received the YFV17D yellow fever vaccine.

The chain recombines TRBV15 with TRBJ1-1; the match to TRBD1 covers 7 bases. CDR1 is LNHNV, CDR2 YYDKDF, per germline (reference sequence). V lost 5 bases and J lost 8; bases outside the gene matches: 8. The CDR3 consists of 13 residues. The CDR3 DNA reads TGTGCCACCAGCGGAAGACAGGGTCTGGAAGCTTTCTTT. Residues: CATSGRQGLEAFF.

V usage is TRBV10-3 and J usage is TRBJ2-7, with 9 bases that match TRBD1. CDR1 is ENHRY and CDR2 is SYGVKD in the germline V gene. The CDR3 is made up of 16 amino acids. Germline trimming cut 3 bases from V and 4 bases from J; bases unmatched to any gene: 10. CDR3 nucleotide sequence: TGTGCCATCAGTGATTCGAGGACAGGGGCTGTTTACGAGCAGTACGTC. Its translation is CAISDSRTGAVYEQYV.

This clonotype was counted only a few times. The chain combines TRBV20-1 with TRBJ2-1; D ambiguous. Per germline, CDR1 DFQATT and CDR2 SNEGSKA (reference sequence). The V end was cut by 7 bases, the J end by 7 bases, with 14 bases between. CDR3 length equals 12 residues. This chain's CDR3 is CSELKLGNEQFF. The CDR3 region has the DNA TGCAGTGAGTTGAAGCTGGGGAATGAGCAGTTCTTC.

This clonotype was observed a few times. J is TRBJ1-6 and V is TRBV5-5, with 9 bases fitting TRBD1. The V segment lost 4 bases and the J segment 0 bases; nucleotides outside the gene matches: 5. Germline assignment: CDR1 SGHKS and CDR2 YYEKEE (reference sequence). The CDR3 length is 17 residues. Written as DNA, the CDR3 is TGTGCCAGCAGCCCCCGGGGACAGGGCTCCTATAATTCACCCCTCCACTTT. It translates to CASSPRGQGSYNSPLHF. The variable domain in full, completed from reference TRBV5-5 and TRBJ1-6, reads DAGVTQSPTHLIKTRGQQVTLRCSPISGHKSVSWYQQVLGQGPQFIFQYYEKEERGRGNFPDRFSARQFPNYSSELNVNALLLGDSALYLCASSPRGQGSYNSPLHFGNGTRLTVT.

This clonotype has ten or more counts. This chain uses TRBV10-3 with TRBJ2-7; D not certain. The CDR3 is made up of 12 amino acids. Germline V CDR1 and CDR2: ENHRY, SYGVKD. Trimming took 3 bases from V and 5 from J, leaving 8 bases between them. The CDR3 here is CAISERENEQYV. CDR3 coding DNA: TGTGCCATCAGTGAACGCGAGAACGAGCAGTACGTC.

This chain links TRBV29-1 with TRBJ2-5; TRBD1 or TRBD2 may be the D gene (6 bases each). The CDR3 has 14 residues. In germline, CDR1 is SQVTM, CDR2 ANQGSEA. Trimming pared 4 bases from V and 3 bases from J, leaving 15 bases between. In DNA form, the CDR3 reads TGCAGCGTTGTCGTCTCGAGGGGGGAAGAGACCCAGTACTTC. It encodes CSVVVSRGEETQYF.

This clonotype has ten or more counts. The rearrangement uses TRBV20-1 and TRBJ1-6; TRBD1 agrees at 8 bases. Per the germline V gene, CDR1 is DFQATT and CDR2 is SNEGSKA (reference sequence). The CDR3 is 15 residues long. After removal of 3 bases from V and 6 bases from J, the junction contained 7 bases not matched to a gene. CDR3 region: CSARDRVNSNSPLHF. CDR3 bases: TGCAGTGCTAGGGACAGGGTAAATTCTAATTCACCCCTCCACTTT.

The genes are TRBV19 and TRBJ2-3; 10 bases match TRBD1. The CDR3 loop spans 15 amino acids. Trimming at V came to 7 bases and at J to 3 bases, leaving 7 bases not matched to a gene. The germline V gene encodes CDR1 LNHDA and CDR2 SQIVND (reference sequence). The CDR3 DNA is TGTGCCAGTAACCTCAGACAGGGGGCGACAGATACGCAGTATTTT. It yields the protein CASNLRQGATDTQYF.

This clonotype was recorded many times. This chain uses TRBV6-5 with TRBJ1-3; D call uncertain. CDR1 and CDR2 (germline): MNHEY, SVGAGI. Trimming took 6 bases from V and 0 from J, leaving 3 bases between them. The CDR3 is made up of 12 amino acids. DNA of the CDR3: TGTGCCAGCAGAAACTCTGGAAACACCATATATTTT. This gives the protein CASRNSGNTIYF.

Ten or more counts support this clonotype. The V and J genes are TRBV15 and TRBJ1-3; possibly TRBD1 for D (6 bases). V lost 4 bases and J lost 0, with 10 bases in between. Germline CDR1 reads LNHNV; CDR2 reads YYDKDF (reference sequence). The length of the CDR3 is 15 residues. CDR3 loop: CATSTGTPSGNTIYF. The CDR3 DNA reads TGTGCCACCAGCACCGGGACACCCTCTGGAAACACCATATATTTT.